The 24 T cell receptor beta chains listed next were all sequenced from one sample in a study of a mutant IDH1 vaccine in newly diagnosed glioma. Their antigen targets remain unknown. Measured with immunoSEQ multiplex PCR; TCRdb has only the in-frame clones, and not every one. The top ten hold more than 0.55% of the sample, which has 110,000 or so clones, 90% seen once. As for time point: week 11, during vaccination. The content of each vaccine dose was 300 ug of mutant IDH1 20-mer peptide, and topical imiquimod accompanied it. This specimen was PBMCs, taken from a glioma patient whose treatment included an IDH1 peptide vaccine. The source of these receptors is a woman aged 45-65 years with glioma.

This clone came up once. The gene calls are TRBV28 and TRBJ2-7, with 8 nucleotides matching TRBD1. The ends lost 4 bases at V and 2 bases at J; junction bases unmatched: 7. The CDR3 is made up of 15 amino acids. Germline V gives CDR1 MDHEN, CDR2 SYDVKM. This CDR3 is CASSSRTGLPYEQYF. The CDR3 DNA follows: TGTGCCAGCAGTTCCCGGACAGGGTTGCCCTACGAGCAGTACTTC.

The chain employs TRBV11-2 and TRBJ2-1; D is unresolved. This CDR3 is 14 amino acids long. Trimming took 5 bases from V and 4 from J, leaving 12 bases between them. Germline V gene lookup returns CDR1 SGHAT and CDR2 FQNNGV. The DNA for the CDR3 is TGTGCCAGCAGCGAGTGGGAATCTTACAATGAGCAGTTCTTC. It encodes CASSEWESYNEQFF.

A single count supports this clone. This chain connects TRBV5-1 to TRBJ1-5; TRBD1 is a possible D gene (5 bases). V lost 0 bases, J lost 2 bases, and 9 bases lay in between. The V gene's germline CDR1 is SGHRS and CDR2 YFSETQ. CDR3 length: 15 residues. The CDR3 is CASSLGQRGNQPQHF. The CDR3 bases are TGCGCCAGCAGCTTGGGACAGAGGGGCAATCAGCCCCAGCATTTT.

This rearrangement joins TRBV9 to TRBJ1-2; perhaps TRBD1 as D (5 bases). The germline CDR1 and CDR2 sequences are SGDLS and YYNGEE. V was pared by 4 bases and J by 8 bases, with 21 bases between. This CDR3 region has 15 residues. This chain's CDR3 is CASSPRGREVKGYTF. The CDR3 DNA is TGTGCCAGCAGCCCTAGGGGCAGGGAGGTAAAGGGCTACACCTTC. Full variable domain (rest looked up from reference TRBV9 and TRBJ1-2): DSGVTQTPKHLITATGQRVTLRCSPRSGDLSVYWYQQSLDQGLQFLIQYYNGEERAKGNILERFSAQQFPDLHSELNLSSLELGDSALYFCASSPRGREVKGYTFGSGTRLTVV.

Note on this clone: The sample has other DNA sequences that encode this CDR3 too. V usage is TRBV18 and J usage is TRBJ2-7, with 8 bases identical to TRBD1. Germline CDR1 KGHSH, CDR2 LQKENI. The CDR3 covers 15 residues. With V trimmed by 3 bases and J by 0 bases, 4 bases remained unmatched. In nucleotides, the CDR3 is TGTGCCAGCTCACCGCGGACAGGGTCCTCCTACGAGCAGTACTTC. Translating it yields CASSPRTGSSYEQYF.

V usage is TRBV10-3 and J usage is TRBJ2-7; D is undetermined. V shed 4 bases and J shed 1 base, with 8 bases lying between them. This CDR3 has 13 residues. Germline CDR1 ENHRY, CDR2 SYGVKD. The DNA for the CDR3 is TGTGCCATCAGTGGGACGGCATCCTACGAGCAGTACTTC. It translates to CAISGTASYEQYF.

V gene TRBV11-2 combines with J gene TRBJ2-7, with TRBD2 as a possible D gene (6 bases). The germline V gene encodes CDR1 SGHAT and CDR2 FQNNGV. This CDR3 has 15 amino acids. V lost 5 bases to trimming and J lost 7 bases, with 21 bases between them. The CDR3 DNA is TGTGCCAGCAGCGGACGTGCGGGATTACGAGGGGAGCAGTACTTC. This sequence encodes CASSGRAGLRGEQYF.

DNA of the CDR3: TGCGCCAGCAGCTTGGCCCTGGCGGGACAGATCACAGATACGCAGTATTTT. Amino acid sequence: CASSLALAGQITDTQYF. The rearrangement uses TRBV5-1 and TRBJ2-3; possibly TRBD1 for D (7 bases). Per the germline V gene, CDR1 is SGHRS and CDR2 is YFSETQ. V lost 0 bases, J lost 2 bases, and 16 bases lay in between. The CDR3 contains 17 residues.

This sequence joins TRBV19 and TRBJ1-5; D is possibly TRBD1 (6 bases). With 3 bases removed from V and 15 bases from J, the gap between germline ends came to 18 bases. The germline V gene has CDR1 LNHDA and CDR2 SQIVND (reference sequence). This CDR3 is built from 13 residues. CDR3 in DNA: TGTGCCAGTAGTATGGGGACACCATTGGGGTGGCATTTT. Translated, it gives CASSMGTPLGWHF.

This chain joins TRBV5-1 and TRBJ1-6; D is undetermined. Deletions cut 0 bases from V and 5 bases from J, with 9 bases between. Germline V gene data show CDR1 as SGHRS and CDR2 as YFSETQ. The CDR3 totals 15 residues. CDR3 bases: TGCGCCAGCAGCTTGGAGTCACACCATAATTCACCCCTCCACTTT. This encodes CASSLESHHNSPLHF.

The rearrangement uses TRBV19 and TRBJ2-2, with unresolved D. V shed 6 bases and J shed 1 base, with 9 bases lying between them. The CDR3 sequence is 14 residues long. The germline CDR1 and CDR2 sequences are LNHDA and SQIVND (reference sequence). CDR3: CASRLIVNTGELFF. CDR3 sequence (DNA): TGTGCCAGTAGGCTCATAGTGAACACCGGGGAGCTGTTTTTT.

The V call is TRBV27, the J call TRBJ2-7, with 13 positions matching TRBD2. In germline, CDR1 is MNHEY, CDR2 SMNVEV (reference sequence). J was trimmed by 2 bases and V by 5 bases; bases with no gene match: 3. This CDR3 is built from 15 residues. This CDR3 reads CASSPGTSGTYEQYF. The CDR3, as DNA: TGTGCCAGCAGTCCCGGGACTAGCGGGACCTACGAGCAGTACTTC.

The chain uses TRBV10-3 and TRBJ1-5; 7 positions agree with TRBD1. The CDR3 contains 15 residues. After removal of 3 bases from V and 6 bases from J, the junction contained 8 bases not matched to a gene. Germline CDR1 ENHRY, CDR2 SYGVKD. For the CDR3, the DNA is TGTGCCATCAGTGAAACGACGACAGGGACTCAGCCCCAGCATTTT. It encodes CAISETTTGTQPQHF.

V usage is TRBV27 and J usage is TRBJ2-7; D not certain. CDR3 length: 12 residues. V was cut by 5 bases and J by 5 bases, with 10 bases left in between. Per germline, CDR1 MNHEY and CDR2 SMNVEV (reference sequence). The CDR3 DNA reads TGTGCCAGCAGTCATCAAGGTAACGAGCAGTACTTC. Its protein product is CASSHQGNEQYF.

The chain combines TRBV5-1 with TRBJ2-7; TRBD1 matches 7 bases. Looked up from germline, CDR1 is SGHRS and CDR2 is YFSETQ. Trimming took 3 bases from V and 0 from J; bases not matched to a gene: 3. The CDR3 spans 14 residues. As DNA, the CDR3 is TGCGCCAGCAGCTCCTGGGACAGCTCCTACGAGCAGTACTTC. As protein: CASSSWDSSYEQYF.

The chain joins TRBV6-5 to TRBJ2-5; D is undetermined. Germline CDR1 reads MNHEY; CDR2 reads SVGAGI. V lost 5 bases and J 2 bases, leaving 9 bases between the germline ends. CDR3 length equals 13 residues. CDR3 nucleotide sequence: TGTGCCAGCAGTCCACCGAATCAAGAGACCCAGTACTTC. It specifies CASSPPNQETQYF.

V and J are TRBV5-1 and TRBJ2-2, with 11 bases fitting TRBD2. With V trimmed by 0 bases and J by 7 bases, 5 bases remained unmatched. This CDR3 spans 16 amino acids. Germline CDR1 is SGHRS and CDR2 is YFSETQ. The CDR3 protein is CASSLALAGASGELFF. In DNA, the CDR3 is TGCGCCAGCAGCTTGGCACTAGCGGGAGCGAGCGGGGAGCTGTTTTTT.

This clone was counted between two and nine times. The junction and the germline gene differ at one end; a read error may be behind it. The chain links TRBV19 to TRBJ2-6, with D perhaps TRBD2 (5 bases). CDR3 length: 15 residues. Germline loops: CDR1 LNHDA, CDR2 SQIVND (reference sequence). In nucleotides, the CDR3 is TGTGCCAGTAGTCTAGAGGGCCCTGGGGCCAACGTCCTGACTTTC. It specifies CASSLEGPGANVLTF.

The chain carries TRBV28 and TRBJ1-2, with a tentative D call TRBD1 (6 bases). This CDR3 has 16 amino acids. Germline CDR1 MDHEN, CDR2 SYDVKM. V was cut by 5 bases and J by 2 bases, with 18 bases left in between. CDR3 amino acids: CASSEVSRGANYGYTF. The CDR3 DNA follows: TGTGCCAGCAGTGAGGTCTCCCGGGGGGCCAACTATGGCTACACCTTC.

The chain joins TRBV6-6 to TRBJ1-1; TRBD1 aligns across 8 bases. The CDR3 sequence is 15 residues long. V dropped 5 bases and J dropped 2; count of bases not matched to a gene: 7. Germline assignment: CDR1 MNHNY and CDR2 SVGAGI (reference sequence). This CDR3 is CASSLSGQGNTEAFF. CDR3 coding DNA: TGTGCCAGCAGTCTCTCCGGACAGGGAAACACTGAAGCTTTCTTT.

This clone was detected once. The V and J genes are TRBV6-5 and TRBJ1-2; unclear D gene. V was trimmed by 3 bases and J by 4 bases, leaving 12 bases between them. Germline CDR1 and CDR2: MNHEY and SVGAGI. CDR3 length equals 14 residues. CDR3 DNA: TGTGCCAGCAGTTATGCCCGCGGTACCTATGGCTACACCTTC. Protein sequence: CASSYARGTYGYTF.

The chain has TRBV11-2 and TRBJ1-2; TRBD1 aligns across 8 bases. Germline V lookup: CDR1 SGHAT, CDR2 FQNNGV. The CDR3 contains 14 residues. With 4 bases clipped from V and 6 bases from J, the junction kept 7 bases outside the gene matches. Written as DNA, the CDR3 is TGTGCCAGCAGCTCAACAGGGGGTTCGGATGGCTACACCTTC. It is translated as CASSSTGGSDGYTF.

V is TRBV2 and J is TRBJ1-6, with D hard to call. The V and J ends lost 7 bases and 8 bases respectively, with 12 bases between them. This CDR3 spans 13 amino acids. The germline V gene has CDR1 SNHLY and CDR2 FYNNEI. The chain's CDR3 is CASKSGSDSPLHF. In DNA form, the CDR3 reads TGTGCCAGCAAATCGGGGTCGGATTCACCCCTCCACTTT.

The V and J genes are TRBV4-2 and TRBJ2-1; no reliable D call. CDR1 LGHNA and CDR2 YNFKEQ come from the germline V gene. The CDR3 totals 14 residues. The germline V and J ends were trimmed by 0 bases and 0 bases, with 3 bases remaining between them. CDR3 sequence: CASSQEVSYNEQFF. The CDR3 nucleotides are TGTGCCAGCAGCCAAGAGGTCTCCTACAATGAGCAGTTCTTC.